This T cell receptor (beta chain) was profiled in a study of neurological immune-mediated disorders. Study-wide results and caveats: None of the CDR3 amino acid sequences of expanded clones recurred across subjects, suggesting private repertoires in all groups.

TCRdb reprocessed the 5' RACE reads with MiXCR, giving one entry per CDR3 protein. The repertoire has 25,000 to 35,000 distinct CDR3 sequences, around an eighth of them found once; the top ten carry 5.8%. Looked up from germline, CDR1 is SGHTA and CDR2 is FQGNSA. CDR3 length: 11 residues. V was pared by 5 bases and J by 5 bases, with 6 bases between. The controls, all healthy individuals, were blood bank volunteers in Maryland, USA. Ten or more counts support this clonotype. Its antigen is currently unknown. The origin of this receptor is a woman in her sixties or seventies in good health. The material sequenced was PBMCs. The J gene is TRBJ2-5, the V gene TRBV7-2, with D tentatively TRBD2 (5 bases). The CDR3 bases are TGTGCCAGCAGCCCGGGGGAGACCCAGTACTTC. It is translated as CASSPGETQYF. The full variable domain, rest sourced from reference TRBV7-2 and TRBJ2-5, is GAGVSQSPSNKVTEKGKDVELRCDPISGHTALYWYRQSLGQGLEFLIYFQGNSAPDKSGLPSDRFSAERTGGSVSTLTIQRTQQEDSAVYLCASSPGETQYFGPGTRLLVL.